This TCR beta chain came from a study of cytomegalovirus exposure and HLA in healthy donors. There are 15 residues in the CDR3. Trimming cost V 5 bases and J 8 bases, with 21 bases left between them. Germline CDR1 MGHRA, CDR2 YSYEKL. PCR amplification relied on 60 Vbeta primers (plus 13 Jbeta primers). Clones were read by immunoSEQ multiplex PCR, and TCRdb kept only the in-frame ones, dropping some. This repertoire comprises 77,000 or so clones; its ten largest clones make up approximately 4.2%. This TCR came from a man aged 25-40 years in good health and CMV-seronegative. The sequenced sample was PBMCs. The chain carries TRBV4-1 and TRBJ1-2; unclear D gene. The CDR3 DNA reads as TGCGCCAGCAGCACCCCACCGATTCAACCGGGAGGCTACACCTTC. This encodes CASSTPPIQPGGYTF.